The T cell receptor (beta chain) under discussion was sequenced for a study of blood T cell repertoires in COVID-19. Background on the study: Samples came from the United States, Italy and Spain, spanning acute and convalescent COVID-19.

The method was immunoSEQ multiplex PCR; TCRdb's version includes in-frame clones alone and lacks a portion of them. Here the sample spans 300,000 to 450,000 clones, 75% to 90% being singletons. Germline CDR1 is LGHDT and CDR2 is YNNKEL (reference sequence). The CDR3 sequence is 19 residues long. Trimming pared 0 bases from V and 0 bases from J, leaving 15 bases between. Participants were aged 18 to 89 years, lived in 20 to 30 US areas, and enrolled virtually. Participant-given clinical history determined each cohort assignment. Two negative PCRs, clearance, or symptom resolution were required of recovered Cohort 3 donors.

The TCR originated in a man aged 18 to 30 who had recovered from COVID-19. This chain links TRBV3-1 (or the pseudogene TRBV3-2) with TRBJ2-6; D might be TRBD2 (5 bases). The source material was PBMCs or T cells enriched from blood (not recorded which). The CDR3, as DNA: TGTGCCAGCAGCCAAGACCGTGGAGGTTGGAGCTCTGGGGCCAACGTCCTGACTTTC. Its protein product is CASSQDRGGWSSGANVLTF.